Below, 20 T cell receptor beta chains from the same sample are listed, as sequenced in a study of blood T cell repertoires in COVID-19. Generated by immunoSEQ multiplex PCR, the TCRdb table keeps only in-frame clones and is missing some. The table includes about 360,000 clones, 81% detected once. The source material was peripheral blood. The receptors were gathered from a human donor with acute or convalescent COVID-19. The donor label of this sample is uncertain.

This chain uses TRBV12-3 or TRBV12-4 with TRBJ2-7; TRBD1 is a possible D gene (6 bases). With 6 bases removed from V and 3 bases from J, the gap between germline ends came to 9 bases. The CDR3 is made up of 12 amino acids. CDR3 amino acids: CASSRQDYEQYF. CDR3 coding DNA: TGTGCCAGCAGCCGACAGGACTACGAGCAGTACTTC.

This clone was recorded a few times. This chain links TRBV7-2 with TRBJ2-1, with a tentative D call TRBD1 (6 bases). The ends were cut back, 0 bases at V and 5 bases at J, with 17 bases in the middle. The length of the CDR3 is 17 residues. Germline assignment: CDR1 SGHTA and CDR2 FQGNSA. CDR3 in DNA: TGTGCCAGCAGCTTAGCCCCGTGGGGGCGGGTTAACAATGAGCAGTTCTTC. As protein: CASSLAPWGRVNNEQFF.

The chain uses TRBV6-5 and TRBJ2-7, with 12 bases identical to TRBD2. This CDR3 has 15 residues. Per the germline V gene, CDR1 is MNHEY and CDR2 is SVGAGI. J was trimmed by 4 bases and V by 5 bases; bases with no gene match: 6. The CDR3 sequence: CASSTSGRSVYEQYF. The CDR3 DNA sequence: TGTGCCAGCAGTACTAGCGGGAGGTCGGTGTACGAGCAGTACTTC.

The chain joins TRBV3-1 (or the pseudogene TRBV3-2) to TRBJ1-2, with TRBD1 as a possible D gene (5 bases). This CDR3 has 16 amino acids. Germline values: CDR1 LGHDT, CDR2 YNNKEL (reference sequence). V was trimmed by 2 bases and J by 3 bases, leaving 16 bases between them. The CDR3 DNA is TGTGCCAGCAGCCAATGGGGCCCGACAAAATACTATGGCTACACCTTC. This sequence encodes CASSQWGPTKYYGYTF.

This chain connects TRBV18 to TRBJ2-3; 8 bases fit TRBD1. Losses at the gene ends were 6 bases for V and 0 bases for J; bases not matched to a gene: 5. From germline, CDR1 is KGHSH and CDR2 LQKENI. This CDR3 region has 15 residues. The CDR3 loop is CASSPGGPSTDTQYF. The CDR3 DNA sequence: TGTGCCAGCTCTCCAGGGGGCCCTAGCACAGATACGCAGTATTTT.

The chain uses TRBV7-9 and TRBJ2-5; D is possibly TRBD1 (5 bases). The V gene's germline CDR1 is SEHNR and CDR2 FQNEAQ (reference sequence). This CDR3 comprises 11 residues. Trimming took 2 bases from V and 11 from J, leaving 9 bases between them. DNA of the CDR3: TGTGCCAGCAGCTTACAGGGCTGGCAGTACTTC. It translates to CASSLQGWQYF.

The chain employs TRBV5-6 and TRBJ2-7; D remains unclear. The V end was cut by 4 bases, the J end by 1 base, with 12 bases between. The germline gives CDR1 SGHDT, CDR2 YYEEEE. CDR3 length: 14 residues. CDR3 DNA: TGTGCCAGCAGCCGCCTAACTACGTCCTACGAGCAGTACTTC. Protein product: CASSRLTTSYEQYF. The full variable domain, completed using reference TRBV5-6 and TRBJ2-7, is DAGVTQSPTHLIKTRGQQVTLRCSPKSGHDTVSWYQQALGQGPQFIFQYYEEEERQRGNFPDRFSGHQFPNYSSELNVNALLLGDSALYLCASSRLTTSYEQYFGPGTRLTVT.

The genes are TRBV4-1 and TRBJ2-5; 10 bases fit TRBD1. Germline CDR1 MGHRA, CDR2 YSYEKL. The V gene end was trimmed by 4 bases and the J gene end by 5 bases; junction bases not matched to a gene: 10. The CDR3 loop spans 16 amino acids. The CDR3 protein is CASSLSPGTGDETQYF. In nucleotides, the CDR3 is TGCGCCAGCAGCCTCAGTCCCGGGACAGGGGACGAGACCCAGTACTTC.

The chain carries TRBV11-2 and TRBJ1-1; 9 positions agree with TRBD1. Germline assignment: CDR1 SGHAT and CDR2 FQNNGV. The V and J ends lost 5 bases and 7 bases, in that order; junction bases with no gene match: 8. This CDR3 has 14 amino acids. For the CDR3, the DNA is TGTGCCAGCAGCCACAGGGGGCGGATCCATGAAGCTTTCTTT. Protein: CASSHRGRIHEAFF.

This sequence joins TRBV7-2 and TRBJ1-1; a possible D gene is TRBD1 (5 bases). The V gene's germline CDR1 is SGHTA and CDR2 FQGNSA. V lost 5 bases to trimming and J lost 0 bases, with 13 bases between them. The CDR3 is 15 residues long. The CDR3 spells CASSNTWGVNTEAFF. The CDR3 bases are TGTGCCAGCAGCAACACCTGGGGGGTGAACACTGAAGCTTTCTTT.

The CDR3: CASNQQGWDQPQHF. CDR3 bases: TGTGCCAGTAATCAACAGGGTTGGGACCAGCCCCAGCATTTT. The chain employs TRBV19 and TRBJ1-5; D possibly corresponds to TRBD1 (6 bases). The ends were cut back, 7 bases at V and 7 bases at J, with 17 bases in the middle. The V gene's germline CDR1 is LNHDA and CDR2 SQIVND (reference sequence). The CDR3 consists of 14 residues.

In this sample, this clone turned up once. The chain carries TRBV10-1 and TRBJ1-1; no reliable D call. Between the trimmed V and J ends, which lost 4 bases and 5 bases, there was a span of 14 bases. Germline lookup yields CDR1 WNHNN and CDR2 SYGVQD (reference sequence). The CDR3 has 14 amino acids. In nucleotides, the CDR3 is TGCGCCAGCAGTGGGGCCGCCTGGGAGACTGAAGCTTTCTTT. This codes for CASSGAAWETEAFF.

The chain carries TRBV5-1 and TRBJ1-2; tentatively, D is TRBD1 (5 bases). Germline CDR1 SGHRS, CDR2 YFSETQ. V lost 2 bases, J lost 3 bases, and 8 bases lay in between. This CDR3 spans 13 amino acids. Here the CDR3 reads CASSFDSYYGYTF. CDR3 DNA sequence: TGCGCCAGCAGCTTTGACAGCTACTATGGCTACACCTTC.

The chain uses TRBV6-2 or TRBV6-3 and TRBJ1-1; D gene unclear. Trimming took 4 bases from V and 11 from J, leaving 17 bases between them. Germline values: CDR1 MNHEY, CDR2 SVGEGT. This CDR3 comprises 13 residues. CDR3 nucleotide sequence: TGTGCCAGCAGTTTCCTAGAGTCCCCGAAGGCTTTCTTT. This sequence encodes CASSFLESPKAFF.

This chain links TRBV2 with TRBJ1-2; 11 bases line up with TRBD1. The CDR3 extends over 14 amino acids. J was trimmed by 8 bases and V by 5 bases; bases with no gene match: 7. Germline values: CDR1 SNHLY, CDR2 FYNNEI. In DNA, the CDR3 is TGTGCCAGCAGTTGGGGACAGGGGGTCAACGGCTACACCTTC. Its protein product is CASSWGQGVNGYTF.

A single count supports this clone. The chain employs TRBV29-1 and TRBJ2-7; weak D call: TRBD1 (6 bases). Germline assignment: CDR1 SQVTM and CDR2 ANQGSEA. This CDR3 comprises 14 residues. V was shortened by 7 bases and J by 2 bases, with 18 bases between the two germline ends. The DNA of the CDR3 is TGCAGCGCAATGGATTGGACAGCCGCCTACGAGCAGTACTTC. Its translation is CSAMDWTAAYEQYF.

The J gene is TRBJ1-1, the V gene TRBV7-2, with TRBD1 identical over 7 bases. From germline, CDR1 is SGHTA and CDR2 FQGNSA. This CDR3 has 17 amino acids. The ends lost 0 bases at V and 10 bases at J; junction bases unmatched: 17. The CDR3: CASSLAGFRQGVSVAFF. CDR3 DNA sequence: TGTGCCAGCAGCTTAGCAGGTTTTAGACAGGGTGTTTCTGTAGCTTTCTTT.

About this clone itself: Other DNA sequences in the same sample also yield this CDR3. The gene calls are TRBV18 and TRBJ1-5, with 8 bases that match TRBD1. V shed 6 bases and J 4 bases; nucleotides not matched to a gene: 5. The germline V gene has CDR1 KGHSH and CDR2 LQKENI. The CDR3 is made up of 14 amino acids. In DNA, the CDR3 is TGTGCCAGCTCCCCCCGACAGGGGAATCAGCCCCAGCATTTT. Amino acid sequence: CASSPRQGNQPQHF.

This chain joins TRBV5-1 and TRBJ2-1; 8 bases fit TRBD2. Trimming took 4 bases from V and 6 from J; bases not matched to a gene: 9. The CDR3 is made up of 15 amino acids. Germline-derived CDR1 and CDR2 are SGHRS and YFSETQ. CDR3 sequence: CASSLTGTSSNEQFF. The CDR3 DNA is TGCGCCAGCAGCCTAACCGGGACTAGTAGCAATGAGCAGTTCTTC.

The J gene is TRBJ1-3, the V gene TRBV12-3 or TRBV12-4; D unresolved. The CDR3 length is 13 residues. Trimming took off 7 bases at V and 8 bases at J, with 15 bases between the two ends. The CDR3 bases are TGTGCCAGCACCCCGGGCTACGGGGACACCATATATTTT. This encodes CASTPGYGDTIYF.